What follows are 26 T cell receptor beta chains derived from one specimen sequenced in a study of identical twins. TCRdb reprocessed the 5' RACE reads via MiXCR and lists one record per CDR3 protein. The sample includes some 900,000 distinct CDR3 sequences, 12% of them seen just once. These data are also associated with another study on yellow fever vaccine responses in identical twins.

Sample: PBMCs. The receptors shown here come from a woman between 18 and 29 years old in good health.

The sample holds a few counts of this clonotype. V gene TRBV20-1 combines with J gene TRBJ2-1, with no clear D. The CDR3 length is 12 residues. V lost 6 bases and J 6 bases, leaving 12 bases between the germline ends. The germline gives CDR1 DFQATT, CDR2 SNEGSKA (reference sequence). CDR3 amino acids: CSARGRGNEQFF. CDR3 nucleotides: TGCAGTGCACGAGGACGCGGCAATGAGCAGTTCTTC.

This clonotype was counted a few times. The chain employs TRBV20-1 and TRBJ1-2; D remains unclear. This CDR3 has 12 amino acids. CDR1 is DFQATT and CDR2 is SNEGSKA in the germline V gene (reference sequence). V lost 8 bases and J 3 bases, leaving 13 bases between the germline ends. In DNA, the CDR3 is TGCAGTCCATATCCCCGTGACTATGGCTACACCTTC. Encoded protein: CSPYPRDYGYTF.

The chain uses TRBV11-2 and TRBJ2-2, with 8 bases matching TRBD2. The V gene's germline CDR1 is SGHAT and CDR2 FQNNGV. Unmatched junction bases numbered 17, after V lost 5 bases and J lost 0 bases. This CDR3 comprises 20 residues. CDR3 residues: CASSPSGTRLWTANTGELFF. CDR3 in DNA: TGTGCCAGCAGCCCAAGCGGGACTAGATTGTGGACCGCGAACACCGGGGAGCTGTTTTTT.

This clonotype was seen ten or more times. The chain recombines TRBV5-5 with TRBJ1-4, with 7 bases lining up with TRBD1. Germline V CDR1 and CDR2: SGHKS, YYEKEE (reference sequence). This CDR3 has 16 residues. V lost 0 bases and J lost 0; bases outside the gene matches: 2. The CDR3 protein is CASSLDRGSTNEKLFF. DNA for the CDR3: TGTGCCAGCAGCTTGGACAGGGGTTCAACTAATGAAAAACTGTTTTTT.

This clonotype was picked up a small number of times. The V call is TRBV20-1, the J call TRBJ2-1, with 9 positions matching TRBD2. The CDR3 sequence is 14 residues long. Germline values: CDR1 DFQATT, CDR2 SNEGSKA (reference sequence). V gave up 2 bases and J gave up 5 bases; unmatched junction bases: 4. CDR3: CSARRLAGNNEQFF. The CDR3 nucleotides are TGCAGTGCTAGACGCCTAGCGGGGAACAATGAGCAGTTCTTC.

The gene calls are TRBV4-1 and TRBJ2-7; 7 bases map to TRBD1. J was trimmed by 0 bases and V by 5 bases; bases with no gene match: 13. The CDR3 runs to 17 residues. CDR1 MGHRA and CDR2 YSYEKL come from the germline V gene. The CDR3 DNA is TGCGCCAGCAGCTTCACTCCACCGACAGGGAGCTCCTACGAGCAGTACTTC. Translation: CASSFTPPTGSSYEQYF.

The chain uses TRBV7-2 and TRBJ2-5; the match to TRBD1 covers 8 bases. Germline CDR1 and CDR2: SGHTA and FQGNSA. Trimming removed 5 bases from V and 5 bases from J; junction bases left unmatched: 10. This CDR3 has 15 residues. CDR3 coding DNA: TGTGCCAGCAGCCCCCAGGGGGCTCGAGGGGAGACCCAGTACTTC. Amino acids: CASSPQGARGETQYF.

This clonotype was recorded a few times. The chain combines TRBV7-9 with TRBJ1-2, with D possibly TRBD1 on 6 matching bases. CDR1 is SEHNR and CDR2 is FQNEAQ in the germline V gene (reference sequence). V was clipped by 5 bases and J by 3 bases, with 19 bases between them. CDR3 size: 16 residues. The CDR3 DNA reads TGTGCCAGCAGCCAGCCGGACAGACCCACGGACTATGGCTACACCTTC. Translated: CASSQPDRPTDYGYTF.

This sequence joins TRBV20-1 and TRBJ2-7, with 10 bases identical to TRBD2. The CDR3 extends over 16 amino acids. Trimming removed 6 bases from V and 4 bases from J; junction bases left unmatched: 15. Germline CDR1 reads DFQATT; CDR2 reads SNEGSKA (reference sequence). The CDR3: CSAEGLGAGGYYEQYF. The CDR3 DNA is TGCAGTGCGGAGGGGTTAGGAGCGGGAGGGTATTACGAGCAGTACTTC.

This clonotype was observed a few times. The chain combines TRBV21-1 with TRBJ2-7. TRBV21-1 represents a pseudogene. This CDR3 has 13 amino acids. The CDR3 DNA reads TGTGCCAGCGGTCTAAACACCCCATACGAGCAGTACGTC. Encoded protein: CASGLNTPYEQYV.

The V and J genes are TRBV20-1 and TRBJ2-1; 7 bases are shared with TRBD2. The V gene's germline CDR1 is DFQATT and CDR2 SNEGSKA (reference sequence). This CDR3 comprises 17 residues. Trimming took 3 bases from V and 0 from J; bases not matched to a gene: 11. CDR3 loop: CSASKLSGAGSYNEQFF. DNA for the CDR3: TGCAGTGCTAGTAAGTTAAGCGGGGCCGGCTCCTACAATGAGCAGTTCTTC.

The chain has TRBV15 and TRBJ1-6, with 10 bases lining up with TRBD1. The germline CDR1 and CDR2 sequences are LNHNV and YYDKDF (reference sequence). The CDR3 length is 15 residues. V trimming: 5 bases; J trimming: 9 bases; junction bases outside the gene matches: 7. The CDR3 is CATSGAGTGVSPLHF. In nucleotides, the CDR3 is TGTGCCACCAGCGGGGCCGGGACAGGGGTTTCACCCCTCCACTTT.

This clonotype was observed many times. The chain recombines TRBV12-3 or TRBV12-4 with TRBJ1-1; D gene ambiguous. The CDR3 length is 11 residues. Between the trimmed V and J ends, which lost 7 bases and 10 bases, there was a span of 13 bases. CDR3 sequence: CASTRNRLAFF. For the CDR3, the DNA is TGTGCCAGCACCAGGAACAGATTAGCTTTCTTT.

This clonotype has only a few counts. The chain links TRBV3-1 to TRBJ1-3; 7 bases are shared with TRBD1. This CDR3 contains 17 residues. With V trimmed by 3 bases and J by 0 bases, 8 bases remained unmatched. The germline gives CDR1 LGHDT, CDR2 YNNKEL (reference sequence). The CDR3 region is CASSQGPTGSSGNTIYF. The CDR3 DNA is TGTGCCAGCAGCCAGGGTCCGACAGGGAGCTCTGGAAACACCATATATTTT.

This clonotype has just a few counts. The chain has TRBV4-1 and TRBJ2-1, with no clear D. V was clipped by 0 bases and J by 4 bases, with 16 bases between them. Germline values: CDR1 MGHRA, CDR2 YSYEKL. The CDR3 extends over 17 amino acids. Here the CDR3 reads CASSQEFRGARYNEQFF. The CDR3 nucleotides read TGCGCCAGCAGCCAAGAATTCCGCGGAGCTAGATACAATGAGCAGTTCTTC.

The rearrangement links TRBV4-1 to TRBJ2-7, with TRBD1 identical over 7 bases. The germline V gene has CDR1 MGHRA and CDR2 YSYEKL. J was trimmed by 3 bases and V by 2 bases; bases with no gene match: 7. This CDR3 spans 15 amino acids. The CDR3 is CASSQTGTELYEQYF. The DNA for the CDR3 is TGCGCCAGCAGCCAAACCGGGACAGAGCTCTACGAGCAGTACTTC.

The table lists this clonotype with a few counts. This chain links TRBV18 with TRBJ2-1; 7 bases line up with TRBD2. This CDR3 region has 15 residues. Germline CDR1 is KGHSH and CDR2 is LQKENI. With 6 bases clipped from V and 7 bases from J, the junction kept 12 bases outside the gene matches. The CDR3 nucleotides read TGTGCCAGCTCGTTAGCGGGCTTCGTTCGGAATGAGCAGTTCTTC. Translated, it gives CASSLAGFVRNEQFF.

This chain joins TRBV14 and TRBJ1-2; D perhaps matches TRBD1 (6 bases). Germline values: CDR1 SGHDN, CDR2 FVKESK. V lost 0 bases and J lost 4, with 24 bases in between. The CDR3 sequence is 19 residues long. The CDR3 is CASSQDRRGPTRLGYGYTF. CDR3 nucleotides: TGTGCCAGCAGCCAAGACCGCAGGGGACCTACTAGATTAGGCTATGGCTACACCTTC.

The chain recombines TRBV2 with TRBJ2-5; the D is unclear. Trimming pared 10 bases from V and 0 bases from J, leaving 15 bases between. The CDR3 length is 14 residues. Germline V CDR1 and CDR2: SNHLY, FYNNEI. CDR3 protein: CATLREGYQETQYF. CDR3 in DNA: TGTGCCACCCTAAGGGAAGGTTACCAAGAGACCCAGTACTTC.

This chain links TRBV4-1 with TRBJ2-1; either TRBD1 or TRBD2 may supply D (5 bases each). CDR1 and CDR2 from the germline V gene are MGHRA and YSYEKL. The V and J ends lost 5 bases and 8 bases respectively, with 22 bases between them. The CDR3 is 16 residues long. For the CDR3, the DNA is TGCGCCAGCAGCACTAGGGGTAGGACAATTACCGATGAGCAGTTCTTC. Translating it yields CASSTRGRTITDEQFF.

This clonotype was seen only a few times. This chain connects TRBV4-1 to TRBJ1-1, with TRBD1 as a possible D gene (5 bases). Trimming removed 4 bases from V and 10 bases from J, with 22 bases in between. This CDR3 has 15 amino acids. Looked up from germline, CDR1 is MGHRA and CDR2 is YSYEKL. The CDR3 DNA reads TGCGCCAGCAGCCGAGGTAGGGACGCCAGCGCATCAGCTTTCTTT. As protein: CASSRGRDASASAFF.

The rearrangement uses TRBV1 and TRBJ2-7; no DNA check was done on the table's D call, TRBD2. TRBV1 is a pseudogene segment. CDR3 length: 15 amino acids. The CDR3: CCAREPGLPSYEQYF. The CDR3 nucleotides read TGCTGTGCTAGAGAGCCGGGACTACCCTCTTACGAGCAGTACTTC.

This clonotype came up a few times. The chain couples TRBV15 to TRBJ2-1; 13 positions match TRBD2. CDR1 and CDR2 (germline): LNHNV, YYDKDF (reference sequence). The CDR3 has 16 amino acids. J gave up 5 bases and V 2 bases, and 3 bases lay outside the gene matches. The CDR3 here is CATSRTLAGGNNEQFF. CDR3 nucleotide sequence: TGTGCCACCAGCAGAACACTAGCGGGGGGGAACAATGAGCAGTTCTTC.

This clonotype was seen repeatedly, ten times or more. CDR3 in DNA: TGTGCCACCAGCCCGCGGGACTCCTACAATGAGCAGTTCTTC. It is translated as CATSPRDSYNEQFF. The gene calls are TRBV24-1 and TRBJ2-1, with D possibly being TRBD2 (6 bases). This CDR3 region has 14 residues. V lost 7 bases, J lost 0 bases, and 9 bases lay in between. Looked up from germline, CDR1 is KGHDR and CDR2 is SFDVKD.

The CDR3 is CASSVAGVTDTQYF. The DNA for the CDR3 is TGTGCCAGCAGCGTGGCAGGCGTCACAGATACGCAGTATTTT. The rearrangement uses TRBV9 and TRBJ2-3; D call uncertain. The CDR3 is made up of 14 amino acids. CDR1 and CDR2 (germline): SGDLS, YYNGEE. V gave up 2 bases and J gave up 2 bases, with 9 bases separating them.

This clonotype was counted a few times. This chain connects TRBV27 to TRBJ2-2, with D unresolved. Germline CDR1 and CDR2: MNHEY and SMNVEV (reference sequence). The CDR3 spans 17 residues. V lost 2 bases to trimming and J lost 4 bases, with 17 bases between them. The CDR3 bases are TGTGCCAGCAGTTTAGCAGTGACCGGGCCAACCACCGGGGAGCTGTTTTTT. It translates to CASSLAVTGPTTGELFF.